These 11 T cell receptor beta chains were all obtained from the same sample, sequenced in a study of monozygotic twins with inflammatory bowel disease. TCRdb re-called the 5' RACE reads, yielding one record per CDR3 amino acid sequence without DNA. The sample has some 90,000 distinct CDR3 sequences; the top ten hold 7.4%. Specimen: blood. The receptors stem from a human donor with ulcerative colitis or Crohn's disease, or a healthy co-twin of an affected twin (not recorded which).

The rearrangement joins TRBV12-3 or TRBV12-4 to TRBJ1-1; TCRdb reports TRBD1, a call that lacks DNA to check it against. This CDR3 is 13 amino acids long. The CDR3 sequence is CASSPPWNTEAFF.

The CDR3 is CASSGEGAAGGYTF. The chain joins TRBV16 to TRBJ1-2; TCRdb's D call, TRBD1, is unchecked because there is no DNA. Germline V gives CDR1 KGHSY, CDR2 FQNENV. This CDR3 has 14 amino acids. The full variable domain, in which reference TRBV16 and TRBJ1-2 provide the parts outside the CDR3, is GEEVAQTPKHLVRGEGQKAKLYCAPIKGHSYVFWYQQVLKNEFKFLISFQNENVFDETGMPKERFSAKCLPNSPCSLEIQATKLEDSAVYFCASSGEGAAGGYTFGSGTRLTVV.

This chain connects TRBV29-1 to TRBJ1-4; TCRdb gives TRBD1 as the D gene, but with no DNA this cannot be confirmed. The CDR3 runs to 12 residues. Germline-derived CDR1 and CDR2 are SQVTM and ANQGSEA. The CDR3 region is CSVETGTEKLFF.

The CDR3 here is CASSQTNTGELFF. The chain uses TRBV5-1 and TRBJ2-2. Germline CDR1 reads SGHRS; CDR2 reads YFSETQ. The length of the CDR3 is 13 residues.

CDR3 amino acids: CASSPSLRAPGAPLHF. This chain uses TRBV3-1 with TRBJ1-6; TCRdb selects TRBD1, and the lack of DNA leaves this call unchecked. The CDR3 consists of 16 residues. Germline-derived CDR1 and CDR2 are LGHDT and YNNKEL (reference sequence).

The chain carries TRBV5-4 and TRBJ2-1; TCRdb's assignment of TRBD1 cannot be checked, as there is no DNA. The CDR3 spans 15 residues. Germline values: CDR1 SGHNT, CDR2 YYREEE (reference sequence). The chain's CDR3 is CASSQGQGSYNEQFF.

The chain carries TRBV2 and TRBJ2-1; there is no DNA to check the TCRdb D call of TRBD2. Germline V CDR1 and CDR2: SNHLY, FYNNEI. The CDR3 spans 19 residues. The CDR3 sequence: CASSEAYFQQRGGYNEQFF.

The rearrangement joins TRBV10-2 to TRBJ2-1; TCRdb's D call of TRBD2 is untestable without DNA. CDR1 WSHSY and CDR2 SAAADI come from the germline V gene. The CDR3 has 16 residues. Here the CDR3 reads CASSPLAGLTYNEQFF.

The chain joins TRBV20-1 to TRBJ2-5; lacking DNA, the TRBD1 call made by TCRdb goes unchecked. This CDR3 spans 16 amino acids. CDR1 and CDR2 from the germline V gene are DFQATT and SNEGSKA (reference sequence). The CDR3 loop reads CSATLLFRTATETQYF.

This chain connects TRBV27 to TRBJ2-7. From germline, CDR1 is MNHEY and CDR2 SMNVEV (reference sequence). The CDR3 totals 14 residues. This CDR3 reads CASFLVKSTYEQYF.

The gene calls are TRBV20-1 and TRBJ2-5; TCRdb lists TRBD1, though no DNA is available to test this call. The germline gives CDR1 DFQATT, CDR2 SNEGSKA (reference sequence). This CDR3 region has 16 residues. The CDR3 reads CSARDPARGKGETQYF.